This TCR beta chain was profiled in a study of T cells in Graves' hyperthyroidism and ophthalmopathy. This clonotype was recorded many times. Amplified regions were TCR beta CDR3 sequences from RNA transcripts. During a first-round RT-PCR of the TCR CDR3, the HTBI primer set was used. TCRdb itself ran the multiplex PCR reads through MiXCR, one entry per CDR3 protein. Counted here are roughly 570,000 distinct CDR3 sequences, 15% to 18% occurring once; the ten biggest clones make up roughly 6.6%. Diagnosis relied on clinical symptoms, serum thyroxine and TRAb, thyroid ultrasound and orbital computed tomography. The J segment lost 14 bases and the V segment lost 0 bases, leaving 8 bases of the junction unmatched. The germline gives CDR1 LGHDT, CDR2 YNNKEL (reference sequence). This CDR3 spans 16 amino acids.

The chain recombines TRBV3-1 with TRBJ1-6; 12 bases match TRBD1. The sequenced sample consisted of blood. The source is a woman in her 30s with Graves' hyperthyroidism. Here the CDR3 DNA reads TGTGCCAGCAGCCAAGAGGGACAGGGGGCCGGACGTACCCTCCACTTT. Translated: CASSQEGQGAGRTLHF.